Listed below are T cell receptor beta chains from one sample, sequenced in a study of Tregs in tolerant kidney transplant recipients. Generated by immunoSEQ multiplex PCR, the TCRdb table keeps only in-frame clones and is missing some. The profile shows roughly 250,000 clones, approximately 83% of them singletons. Sequenced input: CD4+ T cells from blood. These receptors were collected from a human donor in good health. Each CDR3 is given with its conserved first and last residue. The order of the fields is J gene, D gene, V gene, clone size, CDR3 protein, CDR3 DNA. The D gene is left open where the match is weak. Clone size is not always given. Where it is, it says once, few, many or a class for expanded clones.

j_call: TRBJ1-5
d_call: -
v_call: TRBV19
clone_size: -
cdr3_aa: CASSWGSTVVKGQPQHF
cdr3_nt: TGTGCCAGTAGTTGGGGCAGCACCGTTGTCAAGGGTCAGCCCCAGCATTTT

j_call: TRBJ2-5
d_call: -
v_call: TRBV9
clone_size: -
cdr3_aa: CASSPRLQETQYF
cdr3_nt: TGTGCCAGCAGCCCGCGGCTCCAAGAGACCCAGTACTTC

j_call: TRBJ2-7
d_call: TRBD2
v_call: TRBV5-1
clone_size: -
cdr3_aa: CASSWTTSVPYEQYF
cdr3_nt: TGCGCCAGCAGCTGGACGACTAGCGTTCCGTACGAGCAGTACTTC

j_call: TRBJ2-7
d_call: -
v_call: TRBV11-2
clone_size: once
cdr3_aa: CASSLDTGTYEQYF
cdr3_nt: TGTGCCAGCAGCTTAGATACGGGAACCTACGAGCAGTACTTC

j_call: TRBJ2-1
d_call: -
v_call: TRBV5-1
clone_size: -
cdr3_aa: CASSLRGINNEQFF
cdr3_nt: TGCGCCAGCAGCTTGAGGGGCATCAACAATGAGCAGTTCTTC

j_call: TRBJ1-1
d_call: TRBD1
v_call: TRBV10-2
clone_size: -
cdr3_aa: CASGQGTAGYTEAFF
cdr3_nt: TGCGCCAGCGGCCAAGGGACAGCCGGCTACACTGAAGCTTTCTTT

j_call: TRBJ1-1
d_call: TRBD1
v_call: TRBV11-1
clone_size: -
cdr3_aa: CASSGQTGGTEAFF
cdr3_nt: TGTGCCAGCAGCGGGCAGACAGGGGGAACTGAAGCTTTCTTT

j_call: TRBJ1-3
d_call: TRBD1
v_call: TRBV9
clone_size: -
cdr3_aa: CASSVEDGTGAWGNTIYF
cdr3_nt: TGTGCCAGCAGCGTAGAAGACGGTACAGGGGCGTGGGGAAACACCATATATTTT

j_call: TRBJ1-2
d_call: TRBD1
v_call: TRBV5-1
clone_size: -
cdr3_aa: CASSITGDYGYTF
cdr3_nt: TGCGCCAGCAGCATCACAGGGGACTATGGCTACACCTTC

j_call: TRBJ2-2
d_call: -
v_call: TRBV25-1
clone_size: -
cdr3_aa: CASSDPGSGTGELFF
cdr3_nt: TGTGCCAGCAGTGACCCTGGGTCGGGCACCGGGGAGCTGTTTTTT

j_call: TRBJ1-4
d_call: -
v_call: TRBV2
clone_size: -
cdr3_aa: CASSDRDLGEKLFF
cdr3_nt: TGTGCCAGCAGTGACAGGGATCTGGGTGAAAAACTGTTTTTT

j_call: TRBJ1-3
d_call: -
v_call: TRBV30
clone_size: -
cdr3_aa: CAWSVGLTTAGNTIYF
cdr3_nt: TGTGCCTGGAGTGTAGGTCTTACAACCGCTGGAAACACCATATATTTT

j_call: TRBJ2-2
d_call: TRBD2
v_call: TRBV10-3
clone_size: few
cdr3_aa: CAINSGRAVGELFF
cdr3_nt: TGTGCCATCAATAGCGGGAGGGCGGTCGGGGAGCTGTTTTTT

j_call: TRBJ2-7
d_call: TRBD1
v_call: TRBV10-3
clone_size: -
cdr3_aa: CAIRRQGSYEQYF
cdr3_nt: TGTGCCATCAGAAGACAGGGGAGCTACGAGCAGTACTTC

j_call: TRBJ2-7
d_call: TRBD2
v_call: TRBV27
clone_size: -
cdr3_aa: CASSRLAGGYEQYF
cdr3_nt: TGTGCCAGCAGCAGACTAGCGGGGGGCTACGAGCAGTACTTC

j_call: TRBJ1-4
d_call: -
v_call: TRBV7-9
clone_size: -
cdr3_aa: CASRREGNEKLFF
cdr3_nt: TGTGCCAGCAGGAGGGAGGGTAATGAAAAACTGTTTTTT

j_call: TRBJ2-2
d_call: -
v_call: TRBV7-8
clone_size: -
cdr3_aa: CASSLGVTLNTGELFF
cdr3_nt: TGTGCCAGCAGCTTAGGAGTGACCCTGAACACCGGGGAGCTGTTTTTT

j_call: TRBJ1-5
d_call: -
v_call: TRBV2
clone_size: -
cdr3_aa: CASSAAGGGSGQPQHF
cdr3_nt: TGTGCCAGCAGTGCCGCCGGGGGTGGCTCCGGGCAGCCCCAGCATTTT

j_call: TRBJ2-1
d_call: TRBD2
v_call: TRBV4-1
clone_size: -
cdr3_aa: CASSQVSGTSGYNEQFF
cdr3_nt: TGCGCCAGCAGCCAGGTCTCAGGGACTAGCGGCTACAATGAGCAGTTCTTC

j_call: TRBJ1-1
d_call: -
v_call: TRBV6-5
clone_size: -
cdr3_aa: CASSYWWNTEAFF
cdr3_nt: TGTGCCAGCAGTTACTGGTGGAACACTGAAGCTTTCTTT

j_call: TRBJ2-3
d_call: TRBD1
v_call: TRBV27
clone_size: -
cdr3_aa: CASSLFRGPTDTQYF
cdr3_nt: TGTGCCAGCAGTCTATTCAGGGGGCCAACAGATACGCAGTATTTT

j_call: TRBJ2-3
d_call: -
v_call: TRBV7-2
clone_size: once
cdr3_aa: CASSLDRGDTSTDTQYF
cdr3_nt: TGTGCCAGCAGCTTAGATCGGGGCGACACTAGCACAGATACGCAGTATTTT

j_call: TRBJ2-3
d_call: TRBD2
v_call: TRBV7-9
clone_size: -
cdr3_aa: CASSLGTSGSTDTQYF
cdr3_nt: TGTGCCAGCAGCTTAGGGACTAGCGGGAGCACAGATACGCAGTATTTT

j_call: TRBJ1-5
d_call: TRBD1
v_call: TRBV30
clone_size: -
cdr3_aa: CAWSMTGGRNQPQHF
cdr3_nt: TGTGCCTGGAGTATGACAGGGGGTCGCAATCAGCCCCAGCATTTT

j_call: TRBJ2-3
d_call: -
v_call: TRBV25-1
clone_size: -
cdr3_aa: CASTRLEDTQYF
cdr3_nt: TGTGCCAGCACAAGATTGGAAGATACGCAGTATTTT

j_call: TRBJ2-3
d_call: -
v_call: TRBV30
clone_size: -
cdr3_aa: CAWSKGFSTDTQYF
cdr3_nt: TGTGCCTGGAGTAAGGGGTTTAGCACAGATACGCAGTATTTT

j_call: TRBJ1-5
d_call: -
v_call: TRBV29-1
clone_size: -
cdr3_aa: CSVKEAGAYQPQHF
cdr3_nt: TGCAGCGTCAAGGAGGCAGGGGCGTACCAGCCCCAGCATTTT

j_call: TRBJ2-1
d_call: -
v_call: TRBV5-1
clone_size: once
cdr3_aa: CASSLAQGGDEQFF
cdr3_nt: TGCGCCAGCAGCTTGGCCCAGGGGGGCGATGAGCAGTTCTTC